This T cell receptor beta chain was sequenced in a study of T cell responses to AZD1222 COVID-19 vaccine. Looking at the study overall: Timing groups of about 4 and about 12 weeks for second doses were pooled.

CDR3 length: 14 residues. Trimming shortened V by 3 bases and J by 5 bases, and 13 bases separated the two germline ends. Germline V gene data show CDR1 as MDHEN and CDR2 as SYDVKM. Regarding the study as a whole: It should be noted that donors were predominantly white British and more often female, and clonal diversity was possibly underestimated. Close to half of all spike-specific TCRs reportedly target regions of the variants that are unmutated. Just six AZD1222 recipients were seropositive at baseline.

With regard to this clone: The antigen is unknown.

TCRdb keeps only in-frame clones here, not all; method: immunoSEQ multiplex PCR. Here the sample spans about 120,000 clones, approximately 90% being singletons. The chain couples TRBV28 to TRBJ1-1; D may be TRBD1 (6 bases). Sequencing used peripheral blood, obtained on day 0 of AZD1222 vaccination. This TCR was sampled from an adult in good health. CDR3 DNA sequence: TGTGCCAGCAGTTTTCCGGACAGTCGGACTGAAGCTTTCTTT. Translating gives CASSFPDSRTEAFF.